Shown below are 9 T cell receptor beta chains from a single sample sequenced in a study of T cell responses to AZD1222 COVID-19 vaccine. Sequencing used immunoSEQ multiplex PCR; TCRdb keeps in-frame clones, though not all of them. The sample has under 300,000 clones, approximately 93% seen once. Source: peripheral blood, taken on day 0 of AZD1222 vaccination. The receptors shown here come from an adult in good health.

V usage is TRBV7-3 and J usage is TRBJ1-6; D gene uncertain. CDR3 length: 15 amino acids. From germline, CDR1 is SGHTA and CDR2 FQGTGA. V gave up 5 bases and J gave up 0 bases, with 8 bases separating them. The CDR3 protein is CASSLHGSYNSPLHF. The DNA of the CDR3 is TGTGCCAGCAGCCTCCACGGCTCCTATAATTCACCCCTCCACTTT.

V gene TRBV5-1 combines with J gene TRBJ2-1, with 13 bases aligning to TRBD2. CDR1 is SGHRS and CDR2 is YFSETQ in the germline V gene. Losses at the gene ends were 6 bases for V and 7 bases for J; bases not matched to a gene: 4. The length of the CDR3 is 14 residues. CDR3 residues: CASTTGLAGNEQFF. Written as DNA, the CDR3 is TGCGCCAGCACTACGGGACTAGCGGGAAATGAGCAGTTCTTC.

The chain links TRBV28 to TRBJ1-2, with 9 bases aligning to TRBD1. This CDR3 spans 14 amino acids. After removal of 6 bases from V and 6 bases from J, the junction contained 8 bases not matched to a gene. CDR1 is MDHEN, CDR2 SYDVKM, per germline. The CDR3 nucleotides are TGTGCCAGCAGGGGAGGACAGGGGTCACATGGCTACACCTTC. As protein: CASRGGQGSHGYTF.

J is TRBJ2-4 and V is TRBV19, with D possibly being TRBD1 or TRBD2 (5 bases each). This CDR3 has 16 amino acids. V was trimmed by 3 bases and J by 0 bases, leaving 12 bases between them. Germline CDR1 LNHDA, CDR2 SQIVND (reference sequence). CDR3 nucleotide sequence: TGTGCCAGTAGTATGATAGGGACGTTAGCCAAAAACATTCAGTACTTC. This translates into CASSMIGTLAKNIQYF.

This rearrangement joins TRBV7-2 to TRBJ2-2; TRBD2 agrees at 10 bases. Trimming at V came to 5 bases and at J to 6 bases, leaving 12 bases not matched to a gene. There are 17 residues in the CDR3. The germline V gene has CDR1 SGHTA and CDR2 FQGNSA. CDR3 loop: CASSPSLAGVRAGELFF. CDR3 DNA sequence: TGTGCCAGCAGCCCCTCGCTAGCGGGAGTTCGGGCCGGGGAGCTGTTTTTT.

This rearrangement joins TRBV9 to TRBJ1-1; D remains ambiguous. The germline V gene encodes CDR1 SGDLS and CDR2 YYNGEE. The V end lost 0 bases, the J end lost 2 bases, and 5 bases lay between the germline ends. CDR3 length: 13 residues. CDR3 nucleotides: TGTGCCAGCAGCGTAGAATCTAACACTGAAGCTTTCTTT. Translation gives CASSVESNTEAFF.

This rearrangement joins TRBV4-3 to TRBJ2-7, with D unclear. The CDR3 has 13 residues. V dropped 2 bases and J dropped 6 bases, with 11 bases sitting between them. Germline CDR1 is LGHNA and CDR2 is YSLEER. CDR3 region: CASSQFSASEQYF. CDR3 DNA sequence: TGCGCCAGCAGCCAATTTTCAGCCTCCGAGCAGTACTTC.

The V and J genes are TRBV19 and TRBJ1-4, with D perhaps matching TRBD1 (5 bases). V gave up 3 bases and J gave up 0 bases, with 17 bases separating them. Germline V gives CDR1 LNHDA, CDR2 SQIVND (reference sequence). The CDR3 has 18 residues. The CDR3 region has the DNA TGTGCCAGTAGTATGACAATCACCAGGGACTCAACTAATGAAAAACTGTTTTTT. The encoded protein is CASSMTITRDSTNEKLFF. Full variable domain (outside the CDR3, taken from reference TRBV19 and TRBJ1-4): DGGITQSPKYLFRKEGQNVTLSCEQNLNHDAMYWYRQDPGQGLRLIYYSQIVNDFQKGDIAEGYSVSREKKESFPLTVTSAQKNPTAFYLCASSMTITRDSTNEKLFFGSGTQLSVL.

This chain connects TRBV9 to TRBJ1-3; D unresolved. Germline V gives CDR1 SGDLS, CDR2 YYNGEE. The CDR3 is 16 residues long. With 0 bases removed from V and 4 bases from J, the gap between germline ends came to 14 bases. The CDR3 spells CASSVATGLKGNTIYF. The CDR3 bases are TGTGCCAGCAGCGTAGCTACGGGTCTAAAGGGAAACACCATATATTTT.